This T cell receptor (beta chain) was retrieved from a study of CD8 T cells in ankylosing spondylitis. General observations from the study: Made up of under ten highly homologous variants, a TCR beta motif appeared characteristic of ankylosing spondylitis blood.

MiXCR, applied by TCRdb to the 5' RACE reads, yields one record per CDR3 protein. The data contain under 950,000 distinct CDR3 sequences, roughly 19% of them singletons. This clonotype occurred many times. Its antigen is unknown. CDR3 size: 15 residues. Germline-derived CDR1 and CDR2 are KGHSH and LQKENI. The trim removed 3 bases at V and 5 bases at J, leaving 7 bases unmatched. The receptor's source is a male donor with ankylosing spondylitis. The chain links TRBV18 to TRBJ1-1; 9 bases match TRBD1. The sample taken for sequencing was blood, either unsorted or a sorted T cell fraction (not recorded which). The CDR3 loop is CASSPPGQGWTEAFF. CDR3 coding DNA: TGTGCCAGCTCACCGCCGGGACAGGGATGGACTGAAGCTTTCTTT. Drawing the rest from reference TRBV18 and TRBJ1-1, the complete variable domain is NAGVMQNPRHLVRRRGQEARLRCSPMKGHSHVYWYRQLPEEGLKFMVYLQKENIIDESGMPKERFSAEFPKEGPSILRIQQVVRGDSAAYFCASSPPGQGWTEAFFGQGTRLTVV.